This TCR beta chain was observed in a study of early T cells in non-severe SARS-CoV-2 infection. Unique molecular identifiers tagged individual cDNA molecules. TCRdb passed the 5' RACE reads through MiXCR, listing each CDR3 protein once. The repertoire holds around 76,000 distinct CDR3 sequences, 14% seen once, with 3.5% to 5% in the top ten. The CDR3 consists of 14 residues. The germline CDR1 and CDR2 sequences are MNHNY and SVGAGI (reference sequence). Trimming cost V 6 bases and J 4 bases; bases outside gene matches: 8. The sequence was collected from an adult who was a healthcare worker with PCR-confirmed SARS-CoV-2 infection or an uninfected control (not recorded which). The genes are TRBV6-6 and TRBJ1-2; 7 bases are a match to TRBD1. The sequences come from whole blood, collected at baseline. CDR3 residues: CASRSTGAGYGYTF. Written as DNA, the CDR3 is TGTGCCAGCAGATCTACAGGGGCTGGCTATGGCTACACCTTC.